One and the same sample provided the 29 T cell receptor beta chains below, sequenced in a study of PD-L1 blockade in urothelial cancer. Sequencing was performed with immunoSEQ multiplex PCR; in TCRdb, only in-frame clones are kept and a portion is missing. The sample lists around 110,000 clones, approximately 90% occurring once. Specified time point: peripheral blood 6 weeks after treatment start. Sequenced material: PBMCs, taken around atezolizumab (anti-PD-L1) treatment. These receptors came from a man in his fifties or sixties with urothelial cancer.

This chain connects TRBV19 to TRBJ2-1, with TRBD2 matching 10 bases. V lost 4 bases and J lost 0; bases outside the gene matches: 6. Germline V lookup: CDR1 LNHDA, CDR2 SQIVND (reference sequence). The CDR3 sequence is 17 residues long. CDR3 in amino acids: CASSTGTSANSYNEQFF. CDR3 bases: TGTGCCAGTAGTACGGGGACTAGCGCGAACTCCTACAATGAGCAGTTCTTC.

The V gene is TRBV7-3, the J gene TRBJ1-5; D might be TRBD1 (6 bases). Trimming removed 5 bases at V and 5 bases at J, with 13 bases between. The CDR3 extends over 14 amino acids. CDR1 is SGHTA and CDR2 is FQGTGA in the germline V gene. CDR3 DNA: TGTGCCAGCAGCGACCGGGACAAGGATCAGCCCCAGCATTTT. Encoded protein: CASSDRDKDQPQHF.

This chain connects TRBV19 to TRBJ1-5; D might be TRBD1 (5 bases). The CDR3 runs to 16 residues. V was shortened by 6 bases and J by 0 bases, with 15 bases between the two germline ends. The germline gives CDR1 LNHDA, CDR2 SQIVND (reference sequence). CDR3 residues: CASRYAGIGSNQPQHF. CDR3 nucleotides: TGTGCCAGTAGATACGCAGGGATCGGTAGCAATCAGCCCCAGCATTTT.

The chain joins TRBV5-4 to TRBJ2-7, with TRBD1 matching 11 bases. The CDR3 is made up of 14 amino acids. Germline loops: CDR1 SGHNT, CDR2 YYREEE (reference sequence). Trimming at V came to 5 bases and at J to 4 bases, leaving 5 bases not matched to a gene. The CDR3 region has the DNA TGTGCCAGCAGGCCCGGGACAGGGGGATACGAGCAGTACTTC. This sequence encodes CASRPGTGGYEQYF. The whole variable domain, filled in from reference TRBV5-4 and TRBJ2-7, reads ETGVTQSPTHLIKTRGQQVTLRCSSQSGHNTVSWYQQALGQGPQFIFQYYREEENGRGNFPPRFSGLQFPNYSSELNVNALELDDSALYLCASRPGTGGYEQYFGPGTRLTVT.

The rearrangement uses TRBV10-3 and TRBJ2-6, with TRBD1 matching 8 bases. With 10 bases clipped from V and 0 bases from J, the junction kept 14 bases outside the gene matches. The germline V gene has CDR1 ENHRY and CDR2 SYGVKD. The CDR3 sequence is 18 residues long. CDR3 nucleotides: TGTGCCACAGCGCCAAGGGGGACAGGTCCCTCTGGGGCCAACGTCCTGACTTTC. Translating gives CATAPRGTGPSGANVLTF.

The chain joins TRBV27 to TRBJ1-4; possible D gene TRBD1, 5 bases. The germline V and J ends were trimmed by 2 bases and 0 bases, with 10 bases remaining between them. Germline V gene lookup returns CDR1 MNHEY and CDR2 SMNVEV (reference sequence). The CDR3 has 16 amino acids. CDR3: CASSLGPGSTNEKLFF. Here the CDR3 DNA reads TGTGCCAGCAGTTTAGGTCCAGGGTCAACTAATGAAAAACTGTTTTTT.

The chain combines TRBV5-1 with TRBJ1-2, with D perhaps TRBD1 (6 bases). The CDR3 runs to 14 residues. V was cut by 3 bases and J by 8 bases, with 17 bases left in between. Per the germline V gene, CDR1 is SGHRS and CDR2 is YFSETQ. For the CDR3, the DNA is TGCGCCAGCAGCTCGCTCTCAGGGGTCGGCGGCTACACCTTC. It specifies CASSSLSGVGGYTF.

The rearrangement links TRBV19 to TRBJ1-2; D ambiguous. The CDR3 covers 15 residues. Germline assignment: CDR1 LNHDA and CDR2 SQIVND (reference sequence). The V end was cut by 5 bases, the J end by 8 bases, with 21 bases between. The CDR3 reads CASSSYMDSSRGYTF. The CDR3 DNA reads TGTGCCAGTAGTTCTTACATGGACTCCTCGAGGGGCTACACCTTC.

The chain carries TRBV28 and TRBJ2-7; 11 nucleotides align to TRBD1. This CDR3 spans 15 amino acids. Germline-derived CDR1 and CDR2 are MDHEN and SYDVKM. The V segment lost 5 bases and the J segment 6 bases; nucleotides outside the gene matches: 9. DNA for the CDR3: TGTGCCAGCAGTGCACCGGGACAGGGGGGCCTCGAGCAGTACTTC. Protein: CASSAPGQGGLEQYF.

The chain uses TRBV27 and TRBJ2-1; TRBD2 aligns across 8 bases. CDR3 length: 15 residues. The junction had 6 bases not matched to a gene; V was cut back by 2 bases and J by 6 bases. Germline V CDR1 and CDR2: MNHEY, SMNVEV (reference sequence). The CDR3 loop reads CASSLIAGIANEQFF. The CDR3 DNA sequence: TGTGCCAGCAGTTTAATAGCGGGGATCGCCAATGAGCAGTTCTTC.

The chain has TRBV10-2 and TRBJ2-7, with D perhaps TRBD2 (5 bases). This CDR3 spans 13 amino acids. The V and J ends lost 3 bases and 3 bases respectively, with 9 bases between them. Germline V gives CDR1 WSHSY, CDR2 SAAADI. Here the CDR3 reads CASSDQTNYEQYF. The CDR3 DNA reads TGCGCCAGCAGTGATCAGACTAACTACGAGCAGTACTTC.

The V gene is TRBV5-1, the J gene TRBJ2-5; 9 nucleotides align to TRBD2. V dropped 6 bases and J dropped 0; count of bases not matched to a gene: 6. CDR3 length: 15 amino acids. Germline V gene lookup returns CDR1 SGHRS and CDR2 YFSETQ. Written as DNA, the CDR3 is TGCGCCAGCACTAGCGGGGTGGGCAACCAAGAGACCCAGTACTTC. Translated: CASTSGVGNQETQYF.

This clone showed up just a few times. The chain employs TRBV28 and TRBJ2-7; 10 nucleotides agree with TRBD2. The V and J ends lost 2 bases and 3 bases, in that order; junction bases with no gene match: 4. The CDR3 is 15 amino acids. The germline V gene has CDR1 MDHEN and CDR2 SYDVKM. The chain's CDR3 is CASSLGLAVGYEQYF. The CDR3 DNA follows: TGTGCCAGCAGTTTAGGACTAGCGGTCGGCTACGAGCAGTACTTC.

The V gene is TRBV27, the J gene TRBJ2-7, with TRBD2 as a possible D gene (7 bases). Per the germline V gene, CDR1 is MNHEY and CDR2 is SMNVEV (reference sequence). The CDR3 sequence is 14 residues long. Trimming took 6 bases from V and 4 from J, leaving 16 bases between them. The CDR3 loop reads CASSAGARGYEQYF. The DNA of the CDR3 is TGTGCCAGCAGCGCGGGGGCGCGCGGGTACGAGCAGTACTTC.

This clone was seen a handful of times. The chain recombines TRBV6-5 with TRBJ2-7, with D unresolved. V shed 0 bases and J shed 2 bases, with 5 bases lying between them. Looked up from germline, CDR1 is MNHEY and CDR2 is SVGAGI. The CDR3 has 13 residues. The CDR3, as DNA: TGTGCCAGCAGTTACTCGTCAGCCTACGAGCAGTACTTC. Amino acids: CASSYSSAYEQYF.

In its sample, this clone was seen once. CDR3 coding DNA: TGTGCCAGCAGCCAAGAAAGTTGGCGGAAATCCTCCTACGAGCAGTACTTC. It is translated as CASSQESWRKSSYEQYF. The chain links TRBV7-3 to TRBJ2-7; D call uncertain. CDR1 is SGHTA, CDR2 FQGTGA, per germline. V gave up 5 bases and J gave up 0 bases, with 20 bases separating them. This CDR3 is 17 amino acids long.

The chain combines TRBV30 with TRBJ1-5; 10 bases agree with TRBD1. The junction had 10 bases not matched to a gene; V was cut back by 5 bases and J by 6 bases. The CDR3 spans 15 residues. The germline V gene has CDR1 GTSNPN and CDR2 SVGIG (reference sequence). CDR3 region: CAWGGRDRGFQPQHF. The CDR3 DNA sequence: TGTGCCTGGGGGGGCCGGGACAGGGGTTTTCAGCCCCAGCATTTT.

The chain uses TRBV7-6 and TRBJ2-1, with 10 positions matching TRBD1. This CDR3 region has 15 residues. Germline CDR1 SGHVS, CDR2 FNYEAQ. V lost 0 bases and J lost 7; bases outside the gene matches: 3. CDR3 sequence: CASSLAGTGVNEQFF. For the CDR3, the DNA is TGTGCCAGCAGCTTAGCGGGGACAGGGGTTAATGAGCAGTTCTTC.

The chain's CDR3 is CASSQEPGMNTEAFF. CDR3 coding DNA: TGTGCCAGCAGCCAAGAACCCGGGATGAACACTGAAGCTTTCTTT. The chain links TRBV4-2 to TRBJ1-1; D remains ambiguous. Trimming left V 0 bases short and J 0 bases short, with 8 bases between. The CDR3 runs 15 residues. CDR1 and CDR2 (germline): LGHNA, YNFKEQ.

This sequence joins TRBV11-2 and TRBJ2-2, with 7 bases aligning to TRBD1. V lost 3 bases to trimming and J lost 4 bases; unmatched junction nucleotides: 5. The CDR3 covers 15 residues. Germline V gene lookup returns CDR1 SGHAT and CDR2 FQNNGV. The CDR3 region is CASSLRQGPTGELFF. In nucleotides, the CDR3 is TGTGCCAGCAGCTTGAGACAGGGTCCCACCGGGGAGCTGTTTTTT.

This clone was counted once. J is TRBJ2-7 and V is TRBV11-2; 8 nucleotides line up with TRBD1. Germline V gives CDR1 SGHAT, CDR2 FQNNGV. The length of the CDR3 is 15 residues. V gave up 1 base and J gave up 3 bases; unmatched junction bases: 5. The CDR3 DNA is TGTGCCAGCAGCTTAGCCTTGGGACAGGTCTACGAGCAGTACTTC. It specifies CASSLALGQVYEQYF.

This sequence joins TRBV7-8 and TRBJ2-3; 11 nucleotides match TRBD2. CDR1 SGHVS and CDR2 FQNEAQ come from the germline V gene. The length of the CDR3 is 14 residues. Germline trimming cut 11 bases from V and 5 bases from J; bases unmatched to any gene: 9. CDR3 sequence (DNA): TGTGCCGGTTCTAGCGGGGGGCGGGGAGATACGCAGTATTTT. This sequence encodes CAGSSGGRGDTQYF.

The chain uses TRBV19 and TRBJ2-3; possibly TRBD2 for D (5 bases). The V gene lost 5 bases and the J gene lost 3 bases, with 9 bases spanning the gap. CDR1 LNHDA and CDR2 SQIVND come from the germline V gene (reference sequence). The CDR3 length is 13 residues. The CDR3 nucleotides are TGTGCCAGTAGTCCCTCGGGGACAGATACGCAGTATTTT. Amino acids: CASSPSGTDTQYF.

The chain has TRBV10-3 and TRBJ1-2; D gene ambiguous. Germline-derived CDR1 and CDR2 are ENHRY and SYGVKD. This CDR3 comprises 12 residues. V was shortened by 4 bases and J by 8 bases, with 11 bases between the two germline ends. CDR3 residues: CAISADKLGYTF. Here the CDR3 DNA reads TGTGCCATCAGTGCTGACAAGTTGGGCTACACCTTC.

This clone has more than one count but fewer than ten. The J gene is TRBJ1-5, the V gene TRBV5-3; D unclear. TRBV5-3 is an ORF, and what it does is uncertain. The germline V and J ends were trimmed by 4 bases and 6 bases, with 23 bases remaining between them. The CDR3 is 17 residues long. The CDR3 sequence: CARSPGSSIEQCQPQHF. The CDR3 DNA reads TGTGCCAGAAGCCCCGGATCTAGTATAGAGCAGTGTCAGCCCCAGCATTTT.

V gene TRBV20-1 combines with J gene TRBJ2-7; TRBD1 aligns across 8 bases. Germline V lookup: CDR1 DFQATT, CDR2 SNEGSKA (reference sequence). The CDR3 extends over 11 amino acids. CDR3 coding DNA: TGCAGGGAGGACAGGGTCCACGAGCAGTACTTC. Residues: CREDRVHEQYF.

This rearrangement joins TRBV7-8 to TRBJ2-3; 9 bases match TRBD2. CDR1 is SGHVS, CDR2 FQNEAQ, per germline. The V segment lost 4 bases and the J segment 7 bases; nucleotides outside the gene matches: 6. This CDR3 contains 14 residues. The CDR3 DNA sequence: TGTGCCAGCAGCTCGGGGCTAGCGGGACATACGCAGTATTTT. This sequence encodes CASSSGLAGHTQYF.

This chain links TRBV29-1 with TRBJ1-2, with TRBD1 matching over 7 bases. Trimming cost V 2 bases and J 5 bases; bases outside gene matches: 5. This CDR3 has 13 amino acids. CDR1 and CDR2 from the germline V gene are SQVTM and ANQGSEA. CDR3 protein: CSVEWQGGYGYTF. The DNA of the CDR3 is TGCAGCGTTGAATGGCAGGGGGGATATGGCTACACCTTC.

The chain uses TRBV18 and TRBJ2-2, with TRBD2 identical over 8 bases. The CDR3 sequence is 19 residues long. The V segment lost 6 bases and the J segment 1 base; nucleotides outside the gene matches: 16. Germline V gene lookup returns CDR1 KGHSH and CDR2 LQKENI. The CDR3 region has the DNA TGTGCCAGCTCTCCCCTGATGGCGGGAGGAGGAATGAACACCGGGGAGCTGTTTTTT. It yields the protein CASSPLMAGGGMNTGELFF.